Shown below are 3 T cell receptor beta chains from a single sample sequenced in a study of CD4 T cells in relation to SARS-CoV-2 and coronaviruses. Unexposed donor CD4+ T cells date from about 2011-2018, before the COVID-19 pandemic. The cells were cultured for under 13 days before CD4+ T cells were isolated. Antigens of these TCRs are unknown. Assay used: immunoSEQ multiplex PCR; TCRdb lists only in-frame clones, some missing. The sample holds about 21,000 clones, approximately 84% seen once. Sequenced input: CD4+ T cells from PBMCs, cultured in vitro. The receptors were sampled from a human donor in good health.

This clone turned up a few times. The rearrangement uses TRBV5-1 and TRBJ1-1; D gene uncertain. V lost 0 bases and J lost 1, with 13 bases in between. Germline V CDR1 and CDR2: SGHRS, YFSETQ. This CDR3 contains 16 residues. The CDR3 sequence: CASSLDLGSANTEAFF. Here the CDR3 DNA reads TGCGCCAGCAGCTTGGATCTGGGGTCGGCGAACACTGAAGCTTTCTTT.

This chain links TRBV28 with TRBJ2-7; D uncertain. The germline CDR1 and CDR2 sequences are MDHEN and SYDVKM. V was cut by 10 bases and J by 6 bases, with 13 bases left in between. The length of the CDR3 is 11 residues. The CDR3 loop is CATRGAAEQYF. CDR3 DNA sequence: TGTGCCACTCGAGGCGCGGCCGAGCAGTACTTC. The full variable domain, with the rest looked up from reference TRBV28 and TRBJ2-7, is DVKVTQSSRYLVKRTGEKVFLECVQDMDHENMFWYRQDPGLGLRLIYFSYDVKMKEKGDIPEGYSVSREKKERFSLILESASTNQTSMYLCATRGAAEQYFGPGTRLTVT.

The chain joins TRBV18 to TRBJ1-1, with D hard to call. The V and J ends lost 3 bases and 0 bases respectively, with 5 bases between them. The length of the CDR3 is 13 residues. Germline V CDR1 and CDR2: KGHSH, LQKENI. The CDR3: CASSPQVNTEAFF. Written as DNA, the CDR3 is TGTGCCAGCTCACCCCAGGTGAACACTGAAGCTTTCTTT. The full variable domain, with the rest looked up from reference TRBV18 and TRBJ1-1, is NAGVMQNPRHLVRRRGQEARLRCSPMKGHSHVYWYRQLPEEGLKFMVYLQKENIIDESGMPKERFSAEFPKEGPSILRIQQVVRGDSAAYFCASSPQVNTEAFFGQGTRLTVV.